This T cell receptor beta chain comes out of a study of cytomegalovirus exposure and HLA in healthy donors (TCRdb year 2017). Concerning the study at large: According to an earlier analysis of around 600 of the donors, some 170 million T cells yielded 117 million unique TCR beta sequences and 250 to 350 Gb of sequence data. To predict cytomegalovirus infection status, the study combined high-throughput TCR immunosequencing, statistical association of individual TCRs with disease status, and machine learning. HLA typing covered class I and class II loci at four-digit resolution. Donor age, sex, ethnicity and CMV serostatus were compiled alongside the repertoire data. Among the roughly 390 genotyped donors, approximately 81% belonged to the genetic ancestry cluster associated with self-reported Caucasian donors. The later analysis used no new phenotypic data to find candidate immune exposures, relying instead on TCR beta sequences and their occurrence across donors. Along with the approximately 700-subject first cohort, a separate validation cohort of over 90 different subjects was used. A later analysis re-analyzed previously published TCR beta repertoires from approximately 670 donors and added high-resolution HLA genotyping to study TCR occurrence patterns. The study used immunosequencing to profile the T cell repertoires of around 600 subjects and linked those repertoires to cytomegalovirus serostatus. To decide whether each TCR beta V gene segment behaved as functional or pseudogenic, an earlier analysis of some 540 of the donors relied on high-throughput TCR beta sequencing. Typing coverage differed by locus: A, B, C, DRB1 and DQB1 were typed in about 629-630 donors, DQA1 in about 560, DPA1 in nearly 610, and DPB1 in approximately 450. All discovery cohort repertoires had been generated on a single sequencing platform. Roughly 5 DR-DQ haplotypes were handled as single units for association and clustering, since linkage in the cohort was strong. The aim of the study was to test whether cataloging public T cell receptors could identify signatures of past pathogen exposure. In a later genetic analysis, genome-wide SNP genotypes for about three fifths of the roughly 670 donors were used, and that subset was treated as a discovery cohort. Among around 400 genotyped donors of the cohort, an average of 235,054 unique TCR beta nucleotide sequences were sequenced per donor, roughly 18% of them non-productive. About 300 gigabases of sequencing data and 70 million to 100 million unique TCR sequences made up an early release that covered approximately 650 HLA-typed donors.

V loses 2 bases of germline sequence and J loses 2 bases, and the interval between the two ends is 14 bases. CDR1 and CDR2 (SGDLS, YYNGEE) derive from the germline V gene. The CDR3 runs 15 residues from the cysteine to the phenylalanine. Only CDR3 DNA remains: 45 bases, in frame from the first base. The cohort was made up of roughly 670 healthy bone marrow donors. Cohort members were all nominally healthy when sampled, although unrecorded immune exposures were likely present. The donor was CMV seronegative and belonged to the group of 352 seronegative cohort members. Each donor provided a peripheral blood sample, and peripheral blood mononuclear cells were used for TCR beta sequencing. The Qiagen DNeasy Blood Extraction Kit was used to extract genomic DNA from the blood cell samples. Library generation was performed with the immunoSEQ multiplex PCR assay. The multiplex PCR relied on a mix of 60 forward primers for TCR Vbeta segments and 13 reverse primers for TCR Jbeta segments. Amplification of the CDR3 region of rearranged TCR beta genes was performed with a multiplex PCR assay on genomic DNA. Amplified TCR beta libraries were sequenced as 87-base-pair reads on the Illumina HiSeq System. Per the source publication's procedure: In a later analysis, tens of millions of unique TCR beta chains were counted across the 500 to 850 repertoires, and around 10 million of these chains were shared by at least two donors. Raw reads were error-corrected and collapsed into unique sequences by a nearest-neighbor algorithm in which closely related sequences were merged to remove PCR and sequencing errors. V, D and J gene segments were assigned by aligning CDR3 sequences to IMGT reference sequences. For a sequence to be retained, at least a six-nucleotide match to both a V gene segment and a J gene segment was required. Rearrangements were called productive when the CDR3 lacked stop codons and stayed in frame with V and J; all others were non-productive. Following IMGT convention, CDR3 was defined as the stretch from the second conserved V-encoded cysteine up to the conserved J-encoded phenylalanine. The earlier analysis of 587 of the donors excluded any sequence lacking an unambiguous match to a single V gene segment. An earlier analysis of 587 of the donors classified V segments as functional when productive rearrangements were above 56.7% and as segregating when the standard deviation between donors was above 5%. A statistical classification framework was built for diagnosing cytomegalovirus status from the catalog of TCR beta chain sequences. In a later analysis, TCR nucleotide sequences were compared against IMGT/GENE-DB human TR gene sequences so that V and J genes could be assigned. In a later analysis, CDR3 sequences and most-parsimonious VDJ recombination scenarios were assigned using the TCRdist pipeline. In a later analysis, each TCR beta chain was defined by its CDR3 amino acid sequence together with its V-gene family, and reads without a unique V-gene family were excluded. As a way to deal with suspected cross-contamination and a sequencing artifact, a later analysis dropped hundreds of nucleotide sequences that were highly shared and had low generation probability. In a later analysis, a clonal expansion index was calculated for each public chain from normalized within-repertoire ranks of inferred template counts. In a later analysis, generation probabilities were computed using a VDJ recombination model fitted to out-of-frame rearrangements, and the results were checked against IGoR. In a later analysis, TCR-TCR, TCR-HLA and TCR-CMV co-occurrence was scored with hypergeometric tests, and a repertoire-size bias correction was applied to TCR pairs. In a later analysis, false discovery rates were estimated by permuting HLA or CMV assignments 20 times. In a later analysis, co-occurring TCRs were grouped using DBSCAN, with TCRdist sequence similarity added in when clustering inside HLA-allele-positive subsets. Repertoires with fewer than 30,000 or more than 120,000 public chains were left out of co-occurrence clustering, as were about five repertoires with anomalous nucleotide sharing. In TCRdb, the immuneACCESS table is reduced to in-frame sequences with V and J assigned. These tables do not hold every clone; where another copy was compared, an unresolved V gene accounts for under half, and the others remain unexplained. The V and J calls and clone size are taken from that table; D and trimming were inferred from the DNA. In this sample the table shows some 120,000 clones, around 81% of which occur a single time. Together, the top ten hold under 4% of the sample.

Worth noting for this clone: Its binding antigen is unknown. Qualities for individual bases were not recorded, and no much larger clone is one base off.

What the authors observed across the whole study: The only immune exposure information available for the cohort was CMV serostatus. A further reported finding was that TCR beta sequences accurately predicted the HLA-A and HLA-B alleles for most subjects in the first cohort. A later analysis found that most CMV-associated TCR beta chains appeared HLA-restricted, with HLA associations seemingly driven largely by CMV exposure. In vitro tests confirmed that a few of the cytomegalovirus-associated TCR beta chains recognize cytomegalovirus antigens. The classifier was reported to diagnose cytomegalovirus status with high specificity and sensitivity in both the original and validation cohorts. Because some donors lacked HLA typing at each locus, the association tests relied only on the typed subset. The study gave a list of some 150 TCR beta chains associated with cytomegalovirus. Only TCR beta chains were sequenced in this cohort, and the absence of alpha or paired-chain data limited detectable features. An association between a missense DCLRE1C variant and V-gene and J-gene trimming of TCR beta chains was found in a later genetic analysis and replicated in an independent cohort. Assigning TCR associations to individual alleles was difficult when HLA alleles, especially DR and DQ, strongly co-occurred. Presence/absence analyses assumed roughly uniform sequencing depth across donors, an assumption that may not hold. Because counts were too low, under 20 rarely observed V segments, including chromosome 9 orphons, were left out of the earlier analysis of several hundred of the donors. The authors suggested that the approach could potentially be generalized to other disease states and immunological phenotypes. In a later analysis, 15,000 to 20,000 TCR beta sequences were associated with specific HLA alleles at a false discovery rate of 0.05. A cluster of highly shared sequence variants was judged likely to represent a technical artifact of the sequencing pipeline. Linkage disequilibrium might explain the correlated functional status among segregating V segments, but an unknown experimental factor could not be ruled out. Some IMGT-functional V segments, including TRBV6-2 and TRBV6-3, could not be distinguished by the 87-base-pair reads and were therefore excluded. While some public TCRs were present in many individuals, most TCR sequences turned up only very rarely across donors. In an earlier analysis of roughly 560 of the donors, most TCR beta V segments were observed in productive rearrangements about 90% or about 30% of the time, broadly matching IMGT annotations. Several of the top co-occurrence clusters appeared to be linked to parvovirus B19, influenza, CMV and Epstein-Barr virus, according to a later analysis. A later genetic analysis reported fewer N-insertions in productive TCRs among donors in an Asian-associated ancestry cluster than the approximately 700-donor mean. In a later analysis, TCR association rates were found to vary across HLA loci, with the most associated TCRs seen for DRB1 alleles and the fewest for HLA-C alleles. Compared with equally common non-associated chains, HLA-associated TCR beta chains in a later analysis were more clonally expanded and had lower generation probabilities.

The sequence was collected from a woman aged 30 to 39 in good health and CMV-seronegative. The chain was built from TRBV9 and TRBJ2-7; TRBD1 might be the D gene, on 6 matching bases. Sequenced sample: PBMCs. The CDR3 protein is CASSVSGAFPYEQYF. DNA sequence: TGTGCCAGCAGCGTTTCAGGGGCCTTTCCCTACGAGCAGTACTTC.